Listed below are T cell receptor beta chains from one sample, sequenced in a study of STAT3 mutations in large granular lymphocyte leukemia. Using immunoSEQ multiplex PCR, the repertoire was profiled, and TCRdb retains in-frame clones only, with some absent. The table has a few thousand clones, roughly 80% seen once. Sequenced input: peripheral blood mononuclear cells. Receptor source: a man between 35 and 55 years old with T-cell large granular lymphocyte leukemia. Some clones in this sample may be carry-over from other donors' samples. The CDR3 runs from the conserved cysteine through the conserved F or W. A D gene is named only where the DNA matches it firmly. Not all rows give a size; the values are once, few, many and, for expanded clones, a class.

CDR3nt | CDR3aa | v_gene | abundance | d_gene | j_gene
TGTGCCAGCAGCTTAGCGCCCGACGAGCAGTACTTC | CASSLAPDEQYF | TRBV7-9 | - | - | TRBJ2-7
TGCGCCAGCAGCCAAGACTTTTCGGGTAGCACAGATACGCAGTATTTT | CASSQDFSGSTDTQYF | TRBV4-3 | - | - | TRBJ2-3
TGTGCCAGCAAACGGAGGGGAACGGACGAGCAGTACTTC | CASKRRGTDEQYF | TRBV27 | - | - | TRBJ2-7
TGTGCCAGCAGAAGCCCTGCGACAGGGACGGTCTACGAGCAGTACTTC | CASRSPATGTVYEQYF | TRBV28 | - | TRBD1 | TRBJ2-7
TGTGCCAGCGGCAAGGATTTACAAGAGACCCAGTACTTC | CASGKDLQETQYF | TRBV11-2 | once | - | TRBJ2-5
TGTGCCATCAGTGAGTACCTGGATGAAAAACTGTTTTTT | CAISEYLDEKLFF | TRBV10-3 | - | - | TRBJ1-4
TGCAGTGCTAGAGGGGGGAATGAGCAGTTCTTC | CSARGGNEQFF | TRBV20-1 | - | - | TRBJ2-1
TGTGCCAGCAGCGCGAGATTAGCGGCAAGCTCCTACAATGAGCAGTTCTTC | CASSARLAASSYNEQFF | TRBV9 | - | - | TRBJ2-1
TGTGCCACCAGCGGTCCACTAGCGGGAGCGGCCGGGGAGCTGTTTTTT | CATSGPLAGAAGELFF | TRBV15 | - | TRBD2 | TRBJ2-2
TGCGCCAGCAGCCAGTACGGGAGGGGGACAGATACGCAGTATTTT | CASSQYGRGTDTQYF | TRBV4-1 | - | TRBD2 | TRBJ2-3
TGTGCCTGGAGTTCCGGGACTAGTGTTCTCAATGAGCAGTTCTTC | CAWSSGTSVLNEQFF | TRBV30 | - | TRBD2 | TRBJ2-1
TGTGCCTGGAGTAACGGGGCCGGGGAGCTGTTTTTT | CAWSNGAGELFF | TRBV30 | - | - | TRBJ2-2
TGCGCCAGCAAACTAGACCTGGGCAAAGAGACCCAGTACTTC | CASKLDLGKETQYF | TRBV5-1 | - | - | TRBJ2-5
TGTGCCAGCAGCGCGGGACTAGCGGCCAACACCGGGGAGCTGTTTTTT | CASSAGLAANTGELFF | TRBV11-2 | - | TRBD2 | TRBJ2-2
TGTGCCAGCAGCCCATTGACTAGCGGGGATACGCAGTATTTT | CASSPLTSGDTQYF | TRBV5-4 | - | TRBD2 | TRBJ2-3
TGTGCCAGCAGCTTAGGTAGCTCTGGGGCCAACGTCCTGACTTTC | CASSLGSSGANVLTF | TRBV7-8 | - | - | TRBJ2-6
TGTGCCTGGAGTAAGGACAGCCATAGCAATCAGCCCCAGCATTTT | CAWSKDSHSNQPQHF | TRBV30 | once | - | TRBJ1-5
TGTGCCAGCAGTCGGCTCGGCGGGGAGCTGTTTTTT | CASSRLGGELFF | TRBV28 | - | - | TRBJ2-2
TGTGCCAGCAGCTTGGATGGGCTAGCGGGAAACACCGGGGAGCTGTTTTTT | CASSLDGLAGNTGELFF | TRBV5-4 | - | TRBD2 | TRBJ2-2
TGTGCCAGCAGCCAAGACAGCAATCAGCCCCAGCATTTT | CASSQDSNQPQHF | TRBV5-5 | once | - | TRBJ1-5
TGTGCCATCAGAGACCGGGACAGGGGGGAGACAGATACGCAGTATTTT | CAIRDRDRGETDTQYF | TRBV10-3 | - | TRBD1 | TRBJ2-3
TGCGCCAGCAGGGGGATGAGCGGGAGGGCCGTCTACGAGCAGTACTTC | CASRGMSGRAVYEQYF | TRBV5-1 | - | TRBD2 | TRBJ2-7
TGTGCCAGCAGCCAAGAGACTAGCGGGAGGGCCGGGGAGCTGTTTTTT | CASSQETSGRAGELFF | TRBV4-2 | - | TRBD2 | TRBJ2-2
TGTGCCAGCAGCTTACTAGCGGGAGGGTACAATGAGCAGTTCTTC | CASSLLAGGYNEQFF | TRBV14 | - | TRBD2 | TRBJ2-1
TGCAGCGTTGCATCCACCGGGGGGGCTGAAGCTTTCTTT | CSVASTGGAEAFF | TRBV29-1 | - | - | TRBJ1-1
TGTGCCAGCAGCCCACGTGGCGGGTCCTCCTACAATGAGCAGTTCTTC | CASSPRGGSSYNEQFF | TRBV7-9 | few | - | TRBJ2-1
TGCGCCAGCAGCCAAAGAACAGGGAATCAGCCCCAGCATTTT | CASSQRTGNQPQHF | TRBV4-1 | - | - | TRBJ1-5
TGTGCCAGCAGCCAGGGGGCTTTAGAAAACACCATATATTTT | CASSQGALENTIYF | TRBV6-5 | - | TRBD1 | TRBJ1-3
TGTGCCATCAGTGATACGGGAGGGGAGGACGAGCAGTACTTC | CAISDTGGEDEQYF | TRBV10-3 | - | TRBD2 | TRBJ2-7
TGTGCCAGCAGCCAGACCGGGACACAAGAATACGAGCAGTACTTC | CASSQTGTQEYEQYF | TRBV14 | - | - | TRBJ2-7
TGTGCCAGCAGCTTCTGGTCGTACGGACCCTACGAGCAGTACTTC | CASSFWSYGPYEQYF | TRBV5-6 | - | - | TRBJ2-7
TGCGCCAGCAGTCTATCATTGGGAAACGAGCAGTACTTC | CASSLSLGNEQYF | TRBV4-3 | - | - | TRBJ2-7
TGTGCCAGCAGTCAAAACATGCTTCCCTACGAGCAGTACTTC | CASSQNMLPYEQYF | TRBV6-6 | - | - | TRBJ2-7
TGTGCCAGCAGCCCTAGGGTCCACCGCACCGGGGAGCTGTTTTTT | CASSPRVHRTGELFF | TRBV7-2 | - | - | TRBJ2-2
TGCGCCAGCAGCCGGTGGACAGCTTCGAGCACAGATACGCAGTATTTT | CASSRWTASSTDTQYF | TRBV5-1 | once | - | TRBJ2-3
TGTGCTAGTGGTTTGGTACTAGGGGGGCTGGAGGGGATTCGAACGACTGAAGCTTTCTTT | CASGLVLGGLEGIRTTEAFF | TRBV12-5 | - | - | TRBJ1-1
TGTGCCAGCAGCTTGGGGGACTACAATGAGCAGTTCTTC | CASSLGDYNEQFF | TRBV5-5 | - | - | TRBJ2-1
TGTGCCTGGAGTGTGGCAGGGGGTTCTGTGCATGGCTACACCTTC | CAWSVAGGSVHGYTF | TRBV30 | - | TRBD1 | TRBJ1-2
TGTGCCAGCGCTGAGAGTGGCGCTTCTGCTTTCTTT | CASAESGASAFF | TRBV25-1 | few | - | TRBJ1-1
TGTGCCAGCAGACCGGACAGGGGGGCAACTAATGAAAAACTGTTTTTT | CASRPDRGATNEKLFF | TRBV28 | - | TRBD1 | TRBJ1-4